The present TCR beta chain was sequenced within a study of control samples from healthy donors and cancer patients. The CDR3 length is 17 residues. CDR1 SGHRS and CDR2 YFSETQ come from the germline V gene. V lost 2 bases and J lost 3; bases outside the gene matches: 11. Produced via immunoSEQ multiplex PCR; TCRdb's table is partial and in-frame only. The sample consists of 75,000 to 95,000 clones, 80% to 95% of them appearing once. The sequenced sample was blood. The J gene is TRBJ2-7, the V gene TRBV5-1, with 10 positions matching TRBD2. This receptor was taken from a woman aged 30 to 39 in good health. DNA for the CDR3: TGCGCCAGCAGCTTTGGACAAACTAGCGGGGCACTCTACGAGCAGTACTTC. Amino acids: CASSFGQTSGALYEQYF.